Presented here are 9 T cell receptor beta chains from one specimen sequenced in a study of blood T cells in healthy people across ages. A sample-barcoded 5' primer and a J-beta primer mix were used in a second PCR of roughly 7 to 11 cycles. TCRdb analysed the 5' RACE reads with MiXCR anew, one entry per CDR3 protein. The sample has about 640,000 distinct CDR3 sequences; around 54% are singletons. Sequencing was done on a sample of blood. These receptors were collected from a man aged 55 to 70 in good health.

The V and J genes are TRBV25-1 and TRBJ1-1; maybe TRBD1 (6 bases). The CDR3 spans 15 residues. With 2 bases removed from V and 1 base from J, the gap between germline ends came to 11 bases. CDR1 and CDR2 (germline): MGHDK, SYGVNS. CDR3: CASSERGRGNTEAFF. CDR3 bases: TGTGCCAGCAGTGAAAGGGGCAGGGGGAACACTGAAGCTTTCTTT.

The chain uses TRBV19 and TRBJ2-6, with D maybe TRBD1 (5 bases). The CDR3 has 15 amino acids. The germline V gene encodes CDR1 LNHDA and CDR2 SQIVND (reference sequence). The V end was cut by 5 bases, the J end by 0 bases, with 8 bases between. The CDR3 region is CASSARDSGANVLTF. The CDR3 DNA is TGTGCCAGTAGTGCCAGGGACTCTGGGGCCAACGTCCTGACTTTC.

This clonotype appeared once. This chain uses TRBV6-5 with TRBJ1-2; D is uncertain. The length of the CDR3 is 14 residues. Germline V lookup: CDR1 MNHEY, CDR2 SVGAGI. Trimming took 5 bases from V and 4 from J, leaving 14 bases between them. The CDR3 DNA reads TGTGCCAGCAGTCGATACACGCACGGCTATGGCTACACCTTC. This encodes CASSRYTHGYGYTF.

The CDR3 DNA reads as TGCAGCGTTGAAGAAGGCGGGGGGGCTGGCTACACCTTC. This codes for CSVEEGGGAGYTF. This sequence joins TRBV29-1 and TRBJ1-2; D might be TRBD1 (6 bases). Germline V gives CDR1 SQVTM, CDR2 ANQGSEA. The CDR3 consists of 13 residues. V was pared by 0 bases and J by 7 bases, with 12 bases between. The whole variable domain, remainder taken from reference TRBV29-1 and TRBJ1-2, is SAVISQKPSRDICQRGTSLTIQCQVDSQVTMMFWYRQQPGQSLTLIATANQGSEATYESGFVIDKFPISRPNLTFSTLTVSNMSPEDSSIYLCSVEEGGGAGYTFGSGTRLTVV.

V usage is TRBV20-1 and J usage is TRBJ2-7; 10 nucleotides align to TRBD1. CDR1 and CDR2 (germline): DFQATT, SNEGSKA (reference sequence). V shed 2 bases, J shed 3 bases, and the junction held 4 bases outside the gene matches. The CDR3 has 14 amino acids. The CDR3 coding sequence is TGCAGTGCTAGATTCGGGACAGGGGTCTACGAGCAGTACTTC. Protein: CSARFGTGVYEQYF.

The gene calls are TRBV20-1 and TRBJ2-1; D ambiguous. The germline CDR1 and CDR2 sequences are DFQATT and SNEGSKA (reference sequence). CDR3 length: 9 residues. V was shortened by 8 bases and J by 7 bases, with 6 bases between the two germline ends. The DNA of the CDR3 is TGCAGTATAACGAATGAGCAGTTCTTC. As protein: CSITNEQFF.

V usage is TRBV7-2 and J usage is TRBJ2-4; D is perhaps TRBD1 (5 bases). Deletions cut 7 bases from V and 10 bases from J, with 17 bases between. This CDR3 comprises 13 residues. The germline V gene has CDR1 SGHTA and CDR2 FQGNSA. Written as DNA, the CDR3 is TGTGCCAGCACCAAAATTGGGGCGGTAATTCAGTACTTC. Translating it yields CASTKIGAVIQYF.

The chain joins TRBV14 to TRBJ1-4; tentative D call: TRBD1 (6 bases). V was trimmed by 4 bases and J by 13 bases, leaving 16 bases between them. Germline V gives CDR1 SGHDN, CDR2 FVKESK. This CDR3 has 13 residues. The CDR3 is CASSPRGAGGLFF. CDR3 nucleotides: TGTGCCAGCAGCCCCCGGGGGGCTGGAGGACTGTTTTTT.

This sequence joins TRBV6-2 or TRBV6-3 and TRBJ2-7; TRBD1 matches at 12 bases. V shed 5 bases, J shed 6 bases, and the junction held 11 bases outside the gene matches. CDR3 length: 16 amino acids. Germline CDR1 is MNHEY and CDR2 is SVGEGT. The CDR3 DNA reads TGTGCCAGCAGTAATCGTGCATGGGACAGGGGGCGCGAGCAGTACTTC. This translates into CASSNRAWDRGREQYF.